This T cell receptor (beta chain) was documented in a study of metastatic and nonmetastatic thyroid tumors. Study at large: Both malignant and benign thyroid patients supplied peripheral blood and tumor or nodule tissue samples, across which the repertoires of these patients were then compared.

In the original workflow: A classifier for distant metastasis in papillary thyroid cancer was constructed using CDR3 differences observed across clinicopathological groups. Via MiXCR, TCRdb re-called the PCR reads. TCRdb, rather than the study authors, made the V and J calls. The sample includes approximately 82,000 clones, roughly an eighth of them seen just once. In the case of this clone: The antigen is not known.

The study's findings and limits: Benign nodules reportedly had significantly lower TCR beta diversity than malignant thyroid tumors in blood and tumor.

Each patient came to thyroid surgery without any prior treatment (of any kind). Trimming took off 9 bases at V and 3 bases at J, with 25 bases between the two ends. Germline CDR1 is SGHRS and CDR2 is YFSETQ. The CDR3 has 16 residues. The receptor comes from a female donor with papillary thyroid cancer or a benign thyroid nodule (not recorded which). Some clones in this sample may be carry-over from other donors' samples. The chain has TRBV5-1 and TRBJ2-7; a weak D match, TRBD1 (6 bases). The sequenced material came from tumor tissue. The CDR3 spells CAINIPTGDQDYEQYF. CDR3 in DNA: TGCGCCATAAACATACCGACAGGTGATCAGGACTACGAGCAGTACTTC.